This TCR beta chain was obtained from a study of T cell responses to AZD1222 COVID-19 vaccine. Study overall: Researchers grouped second doses given at about 4 or about 12 weeks into one pool. Study-wide points: When two AZD1222 doses had been given, Spike-specific TCR breadth and depth rose. Only six AZD1222 recipients tested seropositive at baseline. Reports say nearly half of spike-specific TCRs go after unmutated variant regions.

V shed 0 bases and J shed 4 bases, with 13 bases lying between them. This CDR3 has 16 amino acids. From germline, CDR1 is MNHEY and CDR2 SVGAGI. This clone has just a few counts. Antigen unknown. Profiling relied on immunoSEQ multiplex PCR, and the TCRdb table lists in-frame clones only, not all of them. The sample carries about 130,000 clones, nearly 95% recorded once. The starting material was peripheral blood, obtained on day 0 of AZD1222 vaccination. This chain connects TRBV6-5 to TRBJ2-1, with a tentative D call TRBD2 (5 bases). This receptor was identified in an adult in good health. The CDR3 nucleotides read TGTGCCAGCAGTTACTCGTCTGGCGGGTCTTACAATGAGCAGTTCTTC. Its protein is CASSYSSGGSYNEQFF.